The clone carrying this T cell receptor beta chain has just a few counts. What it binds is unknown. J lost 4 bases, V lost 0 bases, and 8 bases had no gene match. This CDR3 comprises 16 residues. Germline CDR1 SGHRS, CDR2 YFSETQ. This sample was taken from a study of T cells after yellow fever vaccination. The study, taken as a whole, reports: The secondary response was weaker but peaked faster, day 5 versus 15. Clones that expanded after primary vaccination mostly reappeared after the booster (roughly 97% CD4, 88% CD8).

Template-switching 5'RACE yielded the TCR cDNA; a universal primer site and UMIs were added in the process. Using its own MiXCR run on the 5' RACE reads, TCRdb lists one record per CDR3 protein. The sample has about 220,000 distinct CDR3 sequences; about 3% are singletons. This chain joins TRBV5-1 and TRBJ1-2, with 8 nucleotides matching TRBD1. The source was CD4+ T cells sorted from PBMCs, collected 10 days after the yellow fever booster vaccination. The clonotype originates from a man between 18 and 35 years old who received the YFV17D yellow fever vaccine. CDR3 region: CASSLATGQASYGYTF. CDR3 nucleotide sequence: TGCGCCAGCAGCTTGGCCACGGGACAGGCGTCCTATGGCTACACCTTC.